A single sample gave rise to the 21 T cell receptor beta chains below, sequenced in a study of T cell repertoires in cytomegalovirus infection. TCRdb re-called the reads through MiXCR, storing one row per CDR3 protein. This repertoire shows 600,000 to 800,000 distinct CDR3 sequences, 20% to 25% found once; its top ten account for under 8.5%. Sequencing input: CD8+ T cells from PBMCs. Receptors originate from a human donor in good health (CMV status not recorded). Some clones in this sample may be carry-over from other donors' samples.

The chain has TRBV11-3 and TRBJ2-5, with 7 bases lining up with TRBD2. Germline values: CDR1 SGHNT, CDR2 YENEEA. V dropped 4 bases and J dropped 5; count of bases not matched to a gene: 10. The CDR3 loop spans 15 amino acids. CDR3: CASSSRGGEKETQYF. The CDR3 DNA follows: TGTGCCAGCAGCTCCCGGGGAGGGGAAAAGGAGACCCAGTACTTC.

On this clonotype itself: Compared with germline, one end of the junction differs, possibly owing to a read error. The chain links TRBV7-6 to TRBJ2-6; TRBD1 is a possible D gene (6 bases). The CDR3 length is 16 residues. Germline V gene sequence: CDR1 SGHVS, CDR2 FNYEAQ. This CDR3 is CASSLDSYPGANVLTF. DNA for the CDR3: TGTGCCAGCAGCTTGGACAGCTACCCTGGGGCCAACGTCCTGACTTTT. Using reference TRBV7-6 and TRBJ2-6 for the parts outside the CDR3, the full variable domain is GAGVSQSPRYKVTKRGQDVALRCDPISGHVSLYWYRQALGQGPEFLTYFNYEAQQDKSGLPNDRFSAERPEGSISTLTIQRTEQRDSAMYRCASSLDSYPGANVLTFGAGSRLTVL.

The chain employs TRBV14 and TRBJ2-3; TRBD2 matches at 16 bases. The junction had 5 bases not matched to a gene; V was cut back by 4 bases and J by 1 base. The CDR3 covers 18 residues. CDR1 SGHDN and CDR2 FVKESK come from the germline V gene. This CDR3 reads CASSPGLAGGGRTDTQYF. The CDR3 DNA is TGTGCCAGCAGCCCGGGACTAGCGGGGGGGGGCCGCACAGATACGCAGTATTTT.

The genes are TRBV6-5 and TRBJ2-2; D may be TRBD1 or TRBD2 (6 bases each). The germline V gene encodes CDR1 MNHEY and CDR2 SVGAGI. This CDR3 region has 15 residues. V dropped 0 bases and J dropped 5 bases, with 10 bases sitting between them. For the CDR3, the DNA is TGTGCCAGCAGTTACTCGAAAGGGGGGACCGGGGAGCTGTTTTTT. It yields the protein CASSYSKGGTGELFF.

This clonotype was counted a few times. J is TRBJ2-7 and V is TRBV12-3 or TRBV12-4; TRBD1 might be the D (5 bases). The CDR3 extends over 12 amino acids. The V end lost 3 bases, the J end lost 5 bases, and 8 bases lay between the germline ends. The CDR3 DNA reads TGTGCCAGCAGTTTTTCCAGGGACGAGCAGTACTTC. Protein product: CASSFSRDEQYF.

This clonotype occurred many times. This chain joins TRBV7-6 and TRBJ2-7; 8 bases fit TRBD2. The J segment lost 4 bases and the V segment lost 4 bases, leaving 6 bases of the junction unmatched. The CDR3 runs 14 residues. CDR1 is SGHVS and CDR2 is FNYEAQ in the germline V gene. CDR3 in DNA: TGTGCCAGCAGCTCTCGCGGGGGGCAGTACGAGCAGTACTTC. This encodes CASSSRGGQYEQYF.

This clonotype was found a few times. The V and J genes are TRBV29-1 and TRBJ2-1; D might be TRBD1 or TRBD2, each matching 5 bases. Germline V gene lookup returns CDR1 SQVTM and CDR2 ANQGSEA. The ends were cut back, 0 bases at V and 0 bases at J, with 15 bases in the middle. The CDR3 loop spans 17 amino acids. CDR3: CSVEDRGDPPSYNEQFF. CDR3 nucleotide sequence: TGCAGCGTTGAAGATCGAGGGGACCCCCCCTCCTACAATGAGCAGTTCTTC.

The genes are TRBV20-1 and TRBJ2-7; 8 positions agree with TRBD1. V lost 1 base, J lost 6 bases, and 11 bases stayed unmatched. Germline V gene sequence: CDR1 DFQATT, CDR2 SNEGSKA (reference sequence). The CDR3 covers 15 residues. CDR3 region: CSARVPGQERGEQYF. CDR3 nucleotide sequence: TGCAGTGCTAGAGTTCCGGGACAGGAGAGAGGCGAGCAGTACTTC.

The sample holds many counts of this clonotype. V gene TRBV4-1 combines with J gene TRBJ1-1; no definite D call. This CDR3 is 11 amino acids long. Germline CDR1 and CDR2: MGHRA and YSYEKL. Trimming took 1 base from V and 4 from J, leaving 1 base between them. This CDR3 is CASSQATEAFF. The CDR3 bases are TGCGCCAGCAGCCAAGCCACTGAAGCTTTCTTT.

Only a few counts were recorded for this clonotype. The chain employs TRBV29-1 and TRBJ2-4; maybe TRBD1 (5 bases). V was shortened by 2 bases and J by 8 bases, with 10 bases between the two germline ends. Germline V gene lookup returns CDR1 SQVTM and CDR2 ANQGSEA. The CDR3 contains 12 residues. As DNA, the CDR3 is TGCAGCGTTGAACAGGGTTCGTACATTCAGTACTTC. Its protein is CSVEQGSYIQYF.

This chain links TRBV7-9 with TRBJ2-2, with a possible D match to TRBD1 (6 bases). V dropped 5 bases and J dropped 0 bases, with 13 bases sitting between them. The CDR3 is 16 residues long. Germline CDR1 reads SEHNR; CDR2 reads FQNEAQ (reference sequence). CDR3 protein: CASSHSGTPNTGELFF. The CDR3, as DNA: TGTGCCAGCAGCCATTCCGGGACACCGAACACCGGGGAGCTGTTTTTT.

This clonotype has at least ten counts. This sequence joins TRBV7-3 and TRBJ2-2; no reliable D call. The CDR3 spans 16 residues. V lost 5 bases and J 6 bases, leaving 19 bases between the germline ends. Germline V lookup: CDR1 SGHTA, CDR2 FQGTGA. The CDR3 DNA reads TGTGCCAGCAGCCCGAATGCTCAGGAATTGGCCGGGGAGCTGTTTTTT. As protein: CASSPNAQELAGELFF.

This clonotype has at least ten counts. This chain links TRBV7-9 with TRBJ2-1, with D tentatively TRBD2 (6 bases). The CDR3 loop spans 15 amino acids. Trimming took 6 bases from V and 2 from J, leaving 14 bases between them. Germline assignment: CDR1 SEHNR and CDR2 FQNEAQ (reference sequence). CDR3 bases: TGTGCCAGCAGTTTGGGCGGGGTGCCCTACAATGAGCAGTTCTTC. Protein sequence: CASSLGGVPYNEQFF. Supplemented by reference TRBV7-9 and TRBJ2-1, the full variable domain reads DTGVSQNPRHKITKRGQNVTFRCDPISEHNRLYWYRQTLGQGPEFLTYFQNEAQLEKSRLLSDRFSAERPKGSFSTLEIQRTEQGDSAMYLCASSLGGVPYNEQFFGPGTRLTVL.

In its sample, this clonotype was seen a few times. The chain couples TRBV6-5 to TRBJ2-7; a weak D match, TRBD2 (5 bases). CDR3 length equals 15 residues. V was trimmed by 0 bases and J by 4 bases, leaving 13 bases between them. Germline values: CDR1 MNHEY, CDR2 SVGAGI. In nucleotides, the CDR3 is TGTGCCAGCAGTTACTCTCGCGGGCAGAAATACGAGCAGTACGTC. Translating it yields CASSYSRGQKYEQYV.

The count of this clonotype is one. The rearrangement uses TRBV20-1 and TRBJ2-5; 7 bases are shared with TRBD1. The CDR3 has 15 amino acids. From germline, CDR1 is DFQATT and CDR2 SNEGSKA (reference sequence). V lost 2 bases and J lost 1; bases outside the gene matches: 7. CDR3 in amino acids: CSARIQGDLQETQYF. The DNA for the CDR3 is TGCAGTGCTAGAATTCAGGGGGACCTCCAAGAGACCCAGTACTTC.

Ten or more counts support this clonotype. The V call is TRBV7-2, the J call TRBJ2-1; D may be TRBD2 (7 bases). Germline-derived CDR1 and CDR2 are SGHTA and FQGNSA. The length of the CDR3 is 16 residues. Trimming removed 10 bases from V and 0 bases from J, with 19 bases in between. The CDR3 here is CAISPLRGASYNEQFF. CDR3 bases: TGTGCCATCTCACCGCTCCGGGGGGCCTCCTACAATGAGCAGTTCTTC.

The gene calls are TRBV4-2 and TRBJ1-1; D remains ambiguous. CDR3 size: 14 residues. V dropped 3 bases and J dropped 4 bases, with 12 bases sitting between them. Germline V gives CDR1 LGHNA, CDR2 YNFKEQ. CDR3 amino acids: CASSQRIVTTEAFF. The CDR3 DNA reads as TGTGCCAGCAGCCAGAGAATTGTAACCACTGAAGCTTTCTTT.

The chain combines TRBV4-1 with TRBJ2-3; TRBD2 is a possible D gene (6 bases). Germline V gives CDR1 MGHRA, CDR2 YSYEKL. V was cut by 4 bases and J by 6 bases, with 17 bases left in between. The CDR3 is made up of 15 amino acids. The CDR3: CASSLPGLKMDTQYF. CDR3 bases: TGCGCCAGCAGCCTTCCGGGACTCAAGATGGATACGCAGTATTTT.

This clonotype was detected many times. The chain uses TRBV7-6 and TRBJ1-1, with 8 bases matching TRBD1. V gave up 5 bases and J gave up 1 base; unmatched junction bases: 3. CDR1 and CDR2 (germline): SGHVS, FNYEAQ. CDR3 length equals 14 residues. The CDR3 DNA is TGTGCCAGCAGCCAGGGGGCGGCGAACACTGAAGCTTTCTTT. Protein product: CASSQGAANTEAFF.

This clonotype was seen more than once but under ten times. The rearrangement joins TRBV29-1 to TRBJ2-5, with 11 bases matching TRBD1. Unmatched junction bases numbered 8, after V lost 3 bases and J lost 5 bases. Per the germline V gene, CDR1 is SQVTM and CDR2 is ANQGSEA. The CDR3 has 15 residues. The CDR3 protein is CSVDPGQGDGETQYF. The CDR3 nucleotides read TGCAGCGTTGATCCGGGACAGGGGGACGGGGAGACCCAGTACTTC.

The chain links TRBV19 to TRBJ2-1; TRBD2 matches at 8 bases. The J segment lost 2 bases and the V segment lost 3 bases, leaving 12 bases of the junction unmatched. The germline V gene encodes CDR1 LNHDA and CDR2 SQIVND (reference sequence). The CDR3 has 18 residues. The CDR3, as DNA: TGTGCCAGTAGTATTTCGGGGGCTAGCGGGTCTCCCTACAATGAGCAGTTCTTC. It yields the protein CASSISGASGSPYNEQFF.